This TCR beta chain originates from a study of siplizumab effects on memory and regulatory T cells. Findings of the study overall: The majority of clones, roughly 75-95% of proliferating CD4+ or CD8+ clones, lacked an assignable naive or memory phenotype. Naive T cells were seen as more diverse than memory cells and as major alloresponse contributors.

Trimming cost V 3 bases and J 1 base, with 21 bases left between them. The CDR3 runs 18 residues. In germline, CDR1 is MDHEN, CDR2 SYDVKM. Per sample, about 10^5 TCR templates underwent assay. TCRdb's copy holds only in-frame clones and misses some; the assay was immunoSEQ multiplex PCR. The sample holds tens of thousands of clones, approximately 88% seen once. This clone was seen once. What it binds is not known. This clonotype was sampled from a human donor in good health. The chain employs TRBV28 and TRBJ1-1, with D uncertain. Sequences were obtained from Tregs sorted from blood. CDR3 in amino acids: CASSFFSPPKYSNTEAFF. The CDR3 DNA reads as TGTGCCAGCAGTTTTTTTTCCCCTCCGAAATACTCGAACACTGAAGCTTTCTTT. Combining the CDR3 with reference TRBV28 and TRBJ1-1 gives the whole variable domain DVKVTQSSRYLVKRTGEKVFLECVQDMDHENMFWYRQDPGLGLRLIYFSYDVKMKEKGDIPEGYSVSREKKERFSLILESASTNQTSMYLCASSFFSPPKYSNTEAFFGQGTRLTVV.